Below are 16 T cell receptor beta chains sequenced from a single sample in a study of T-cell reconstitution after alpha-beta-depleted transplantation in children. As it was prepared, the TCRbeta library received unique molecular identifiers. TCRdb independently ran MiXCR on the PCR reads; one entry per CDR3 protein. The table lists 120,000 to 150,000 distinct CDR3 sequences, roughly 9% of them singletons. This material consisted of PBMCs, mostly from graft donor cells, taken 180 days after TCRalphabeta/CD19-depleted stem cell transplant. The receptors were gathered from a female patient between 2 and 15 years old who had a stem cell transplant for congenital amegakaryocytic thrombocytopenia, so the T cells may come from the graft donor.

The chain links TRBV11-2 to TRBJ2-5; TRBD2 matches at 13 bases. The ends lost 5 bases at V and 4 bases at J; junction bases unmatched: 10. CDR3 size: 17 residues. Per germline, CDR1 SGHAT and CDR2 FQNNGV. This CDR3 is CASSAGRTSGGGETQYF. Here the CDR3 DNA reads TGTGCCAGCAGCGCGGGGAGGACTAGCGGGGGAGGAGAGACCCAGTACTTC.

The chain employs TRBV18 and TRBJ2-7; 9 bases agree with TRBD1. The CDR3 has 15 residues. Germline-derived CDR1 and CDR2 are KGHSH and LQKENI. J lost 3 bases, V lost 3 bases, and 6 bases had no gene match. In DNA, the CDR3 is TGTGCCAGCTCACCCACAGGGGGCGGGAGCTACGAGCAGTACTTC. Translation: CASSPTGGGSYEQYF.

This clonotype was counted ten times or more. This chain uses TRBV20-1 with TRBJ2-2; the D gene is possibly TRBD2 (5 bases). The CDR3 extends over 14 amino acids. The V end lost 0 bases, the J end lost 7 bases, and 12 bases lay between the germline ends. Germline CDR1 is DFQATT and CDR2 is SNEGSKA (reference sequence). The CDR3 region is CSARESPAGGELFF. DNA for the CDR3: TGCAGTGCTAGAGAAAGTCCGGCGGGCGGGGAGCTGTTTTTT.

This clonotype has only a few counts. The chain carries TRBV5-1 and TRBJ1-2; tentative D call: TRBD1 (6 bases). Germline CDR1 and CDR2: SGHRS and YFSETQ. V was trimmed by 0 bases and J by 1 base, leaving 10 bases between them. The CDR3 covers 15 residues. CDR3 bases: TGCGCCAGCAGCTTGGCCCCGGACAGTAACTATGGCTACACCTTC. The encoded protein is CASSLAPDSNYGYTF.

In regard to this clonotype: A much larger clone lies a single base off, so this may be a read error. The chain employs TRBV10-3 and TRBJ1-1, with D hard to call. The CDR3 covers 16 residues. Germline-derived CDR1 and CDR2 are ENHRY and SYGVKD. The V and J ends lost 6 bases and 1 base respectively, with 18 bases between them. The CDR3 protein is CAISIKGPRGNTEAFF. The CDR3 nucleotides are TGTGCCATCAGCATTAAGGGCCCCCGGGGGAACACTGAAGCTTTCTTT.

In its sample, this clonotype was seen a few times. The chain uses TRBV5-1 and TRBJ2-3, with 7 positions matching TRBD2. Germline-derived CDR1 and CDR2 are SGHRS and YFSETQ. Trimming at V came to 4 bases and at J to 1 base, leaving 12 bases not matched to a gene. This CDR3 comprises 17 residues. DNA of the CDR3: TGCGCCAGCAGCCCCCGATTGGGGGGGACCCGCACAGATACGCAGTATTTT. Residues: CASSPRLGGTRTDTQYF.

The gene calls are TRBV4-1 and TRBJ1-1; 10 nucleotides align to TRBD1. The germline CDR1 and CDR2 sequences are MGHRA and YSYEKL. This CDR3 is 16 amino acids long. The ends lost 4 bases at V and 1 base at J; junction bases unmatched: 6. CDR3 amino acids: CASSRRDRGWNTEAFF. Written as DNA, the CDR3 is TGCGCCAGCAGCCGCCGGGACAGGGGATGGAACACTGAAGCTTTCTTT.

This clonotype has only a few counts. J is TRBJ2-6 and V is TRBV10-3; weak D call: TRBD1 (5 bases). Trimming stripped 5 bases from V and 2 bases from J, with 13 bases between. Germline V gene lookup returns CDR1 ENHRY and CDR2 SYGVKD. The CDR3 totals 16 residues. In nucleotides, the CDR3 is TGTGCCATCAGTTGGCAGGGTGGGACTGGGGCCAACGTCCTGACTTTC. This gives the protein CAISWQGGTGANVLTF.

This clonotype has a count of ten or more. The genes are TRBV20-1 and TRBJ2-5; 8 nucleotides align to TRBD2. CDR1 DFQATT and CDR2 SNEGSKA come from the germline V gene (reference sequence). The CDR3 runs 16 residues. V dropped 0 bases and J dropped 1; count of bases not matched to a gene: 7. The CDR3 protein is CSAREFGSGVQETQYF. CDR3 DNA sequence: TGCAGTGCTAGAGAATTTGGTAGCGGGGTCCAAGAGACCCAGTACTTC.

A remark on this clonotype: This may come from a read error, since a much larger clone is one base off. The chain uses TRBV5-1 and TRBJ2-1, with TRBD2 as a possible D gene (6 bases). Germline V gene data show CDR1 as SGHRS and CDR2 as YFSETQ. The germline V and J ends were trimmed by 1 base and 4 bases, with 9 bases remaining between them. The CDR3 length is 14 residues. CDR3 coding DNA: TGCGCCAGCAGCTTGCCCCGGGGGTACAATGAGCAGTTCTTC. Residues: CASSLPRGYNEQFF.

This clonotype was recorded at least ten times. This sequence joins TRBV20-1 and TRBJ1-3; D unresolved. Trimming removed 2 bases at V and 0 bases at J, with 8 bases between. This CDR3 is built from 14 residues. Germline lookup yields CDR1 DFQATT and CDR2 SNEGSKA (reference sequence). The CDR3 reads CSARPASSGNTIYF. CDR3 sequence (DNA): TGCAGTGCTAGACCGGCGAGCTCTGGAAACACCATATATTTT.

The CDR3 DNA reads TGTGCCAGCAGCTTAGAGTTATACCGGCAGGAGGAAGCTTTCTTT. This translates into CASSLELYRQEEAFF. This chain uses TRBV7-8 with TRBJ1-1; D not resolved. Germline values: CDR1 SGHVS, CDR2 FQNEAQ. The V gene lost 1 base and the J gene lost 8 bases, with 17 bases spanning the gap. This CDR3 has 15 residues.

This clonotype occurred a few times. The chain couples TRBV5-1 to TRBJ2-7; D ambiguous. Deletions cut 0 bases from V and 2 bases from J, with 6 bases between. This CDR3 has 13 amino acids. Looked up from germline, CDR1 is SGHRS and CDR2 is YFSETQ. The CDR3 sequence: CASSLDSPYEQYF. For the CDR3, the DNA is TGCGCCAGCAGCTTGGACTCTCCCTACGAGCAGTACTTC.

This clonotype was counted at least ten times. V usage is TRBV6-4 and J usage is TRBJ2-2; TRBD2 agrees at 10 bases. Germline trimming cut 0 bases from V and 2 bases from J; bases unmatched to any gene: 6. The CDR3 contains 18 residues. Germline V lookup: CDR1 MRHNA, CDR2 SNTAGT. The chain's CDR3 is CASSDSTSGTLNTGELFF. The CDR3 DNA follows: TGTGCCAGCAGTGACTCTACTAGCGGGACCTTAAACACCGGGGAGCTGTTTTTT.

In its sample, this clonotype was seen many times. This rearrangement joins TRBV29-1 to TRBJ2-2; D not certain. Germline V gene lookup returns CDR1 SQVTM and CDR2 ANQGSEA. Trimming pared 7 bases from V and 2 bases from J, leaving 11 bases between. CDR3 length: 13 residues. The chain's CDR3 is CSAYFINTGELFF. As DNA, the CDR3 is TGCAGCGCTTACTTTATAAACACCGGGGAGCTGTTTTTT.

In this sample, this clonotype turned up many times. A much larger clonotype is one base distant, so this may be a read error. The chain uses TRBV18 and TRBJ1-1; maybe TRBD1 (5 bases). V gave up 0 bases and J gave up 10 bases, with 15 bases separating them. Germline assignment: CDR1 KGHSH and CDR2 LQKENI. This CDR3 spans 14 amino acids. For the CDR3, the DNA is TGTGCCAGCTCACCACCGCTTAGGGTTGGGGGAGCTTTCTTT. This encodes CASSPPLRVGGAFF.